The entry below gives a single T cell receptor (beta chain) sequence along with its context. Documented time point: time of PML onset. Every listed patient previously received interferon beta; all PML patients were women. The T3 samples were drawn when PML began. This sample stems from a study of multiple sclerosis patients with progressive multifocal leukoencephalopathy. Assay used: immunoSEQ multiplex PCR; TCRdb lists only in-frame clones, some missing. This sample yields about 31,000 clones, of which roughly 89% are seen a single time; 5.5% to 6.5% belongs to the top ten. The TCR comes from a woman between 40 and 50 years old with progressive multifocal leukoencephalopathy. Sequences were derived from PBMCs, sampled from a patient treated with natalizumab.

In nucleotides, the CDR3 is TGTGCCAGCAGCCTAGTTGGGGAGGCTAACTATGGCTACACCTTC. Its protein is CASSLVGEANYGYTF. The chain uses TRBV13 and TRBJ1-2; no definite D call. The germline CDR1 and CDR2 sequences are PRHDT and FYEKMQ (reference sequence). Between the trimmed V and J ends, which lost 5 bases and 0 bases, there was a span of 13 bases. This CDR3 is 15 amino acids long.